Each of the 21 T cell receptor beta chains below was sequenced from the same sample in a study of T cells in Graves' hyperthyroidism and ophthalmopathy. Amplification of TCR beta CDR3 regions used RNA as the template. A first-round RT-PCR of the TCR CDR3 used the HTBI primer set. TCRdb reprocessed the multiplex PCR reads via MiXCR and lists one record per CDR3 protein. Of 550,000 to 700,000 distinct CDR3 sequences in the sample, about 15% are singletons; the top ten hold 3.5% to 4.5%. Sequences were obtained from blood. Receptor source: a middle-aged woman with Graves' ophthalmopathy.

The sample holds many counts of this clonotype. The CDR3 region has the DNA TGTGCCAGCAGCAAAGTGATAGCGGGAGTCTCCTACGAGCAGTACTTC. This codes for CASSKVIAGVSYEQYF. This chain joins TRBV6-1 and TRBJ2-7; TRBD2 matches at 9 bases. The germline gives CDR1 MNHNS, CDR2 SASEGT. With V trimmed by 6 bases and J by 0 bases, 9 bases remained unmatched. The CDR3 length is 16 residues.

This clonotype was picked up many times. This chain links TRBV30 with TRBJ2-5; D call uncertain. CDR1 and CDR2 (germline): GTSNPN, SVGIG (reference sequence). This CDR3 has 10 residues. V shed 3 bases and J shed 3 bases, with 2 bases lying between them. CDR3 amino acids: CAWREETQYF. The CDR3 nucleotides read TGTGCCTGGAGGGAAGAGACCCAGTACTTC.

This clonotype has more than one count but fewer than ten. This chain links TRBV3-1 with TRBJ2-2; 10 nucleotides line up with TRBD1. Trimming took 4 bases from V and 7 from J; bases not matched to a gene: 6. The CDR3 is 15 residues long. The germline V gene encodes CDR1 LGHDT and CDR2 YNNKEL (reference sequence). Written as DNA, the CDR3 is TGTGCCAGCAGCCCTACCGGGACAGGGGTCGGGGAGCTGTTTTTT. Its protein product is CASSPTGTGVGELFF.

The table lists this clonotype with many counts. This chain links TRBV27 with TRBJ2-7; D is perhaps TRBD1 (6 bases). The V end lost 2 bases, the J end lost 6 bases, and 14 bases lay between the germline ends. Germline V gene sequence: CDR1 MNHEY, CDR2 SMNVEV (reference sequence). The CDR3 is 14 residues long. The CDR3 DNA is TGTGCCAGCAGTTTAAACAGGGCAGTGGGCGAGCAGTACTTC. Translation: CASSLNRAVGEQYF.

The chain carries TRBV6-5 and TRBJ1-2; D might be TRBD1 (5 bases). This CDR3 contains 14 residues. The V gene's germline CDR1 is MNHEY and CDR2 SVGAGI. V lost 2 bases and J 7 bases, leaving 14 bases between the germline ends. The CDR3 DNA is TGTGCCAGCAGTTACGGGACGGCCTACGGTGGCTACACCTTC. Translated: CASSYGTAYGGYTF.

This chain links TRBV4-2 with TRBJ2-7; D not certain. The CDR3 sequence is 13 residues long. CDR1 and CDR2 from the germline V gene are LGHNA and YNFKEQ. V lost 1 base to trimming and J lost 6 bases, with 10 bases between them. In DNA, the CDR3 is TGTGCCAGCAGCCAAGGGGATGGGTTCGAGCAGTACTTC. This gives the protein CASSQGDGFEQYF.

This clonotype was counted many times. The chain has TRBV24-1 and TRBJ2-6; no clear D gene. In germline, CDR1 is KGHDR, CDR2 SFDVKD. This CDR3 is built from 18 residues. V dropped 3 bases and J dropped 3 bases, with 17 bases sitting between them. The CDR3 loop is CATSDGGPEELGANVLTF. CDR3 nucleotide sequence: TGTGCCACCAGTGATGGCGGCCCCGAGGAACTTGGGGCCAACGTCCTGACTTTC.

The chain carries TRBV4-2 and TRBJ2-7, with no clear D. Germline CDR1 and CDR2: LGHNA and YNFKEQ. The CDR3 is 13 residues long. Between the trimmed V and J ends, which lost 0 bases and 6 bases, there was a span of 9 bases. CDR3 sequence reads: CASSQDFSSEQYF. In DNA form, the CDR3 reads TGTGCCAGCAGCCAAGATTTTAGCTCCGAGCAGTACTTC.

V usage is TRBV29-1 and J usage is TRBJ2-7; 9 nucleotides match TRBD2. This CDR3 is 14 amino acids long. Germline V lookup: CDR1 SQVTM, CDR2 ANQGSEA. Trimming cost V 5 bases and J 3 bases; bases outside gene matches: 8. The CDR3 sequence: CSVSLAGLFYEQYF. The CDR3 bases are TGCAGCGTTAGCCTAGCGGGACTATTCTACGAGCAGTACTTC.

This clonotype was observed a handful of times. The CDR3 sequence: CASSVGQGLTPTPNTGELFF. CDR3 in DNA: TGTGCCAGCAGCGTCGGACAGGGATTGACCCCAACTCCGAACACCGGGGAGCTGTTTTTT. The chain couples TRBV9 to TRBJ2-2; 8 nucleotides match TRBD1. The germline gives CDR1 SGDLS, CDR2 YYNGEE. The V gene end was trimmed by 2 bases and the J gene end by 0 bases; junction bases not matched to a gene: 15. The length of the CDR3 is 20 residues.

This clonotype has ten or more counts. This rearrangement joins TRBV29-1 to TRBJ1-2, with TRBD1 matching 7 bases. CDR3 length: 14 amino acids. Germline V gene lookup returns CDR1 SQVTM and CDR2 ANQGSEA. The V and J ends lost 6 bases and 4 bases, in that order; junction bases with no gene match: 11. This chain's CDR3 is CSVGTGVGSYGYTF. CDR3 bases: TGCAGCGTGGGAACAGGGGTCGGGAGCTATGGCTACACCTTC. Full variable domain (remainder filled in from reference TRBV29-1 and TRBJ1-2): SAVISQKPSRDICQRGTSLTIQCQVDSQVTMMFWYRQQPGQSLTLIATANQGSEATYESGFVIDKFPISRPNLTFSTLTVSNMSPEDSSIYLCSVGTGVGSYGYTFGSGTRLTVV.

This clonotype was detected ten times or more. In DNA, the CDR3 is TGTGCCAGCAGTGACACCCAGGTCTCCTACGAGCAGTACTTC. Its protein is CASSDTQVSYEQYF. V is TRBV25-1 and J is TRBJ2-7; D not resolved. The germline V gene encodes CDR1 MGHDK and CDR2 SYGVNS. The length of the CDR3 is 14 residues. V lost 3 bases, J lost 0 bases, and 9 bases lay in between.

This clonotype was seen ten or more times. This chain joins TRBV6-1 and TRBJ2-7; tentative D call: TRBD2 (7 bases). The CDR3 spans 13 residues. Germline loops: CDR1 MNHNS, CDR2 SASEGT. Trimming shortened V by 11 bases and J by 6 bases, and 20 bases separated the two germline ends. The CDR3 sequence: CAVGGASPLEQYF. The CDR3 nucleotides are TGTGCCGTAGGGGGGGCGTCACCCCTCGAGCAGTACTTC.

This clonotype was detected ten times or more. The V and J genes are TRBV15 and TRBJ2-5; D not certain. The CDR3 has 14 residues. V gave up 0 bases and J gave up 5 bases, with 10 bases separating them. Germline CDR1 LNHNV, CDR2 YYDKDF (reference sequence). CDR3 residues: CATSRDRSKETQYF. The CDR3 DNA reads TGTGCCACCAGCAGAGACCGATCCAAGGAGACCCAGTACTTC.

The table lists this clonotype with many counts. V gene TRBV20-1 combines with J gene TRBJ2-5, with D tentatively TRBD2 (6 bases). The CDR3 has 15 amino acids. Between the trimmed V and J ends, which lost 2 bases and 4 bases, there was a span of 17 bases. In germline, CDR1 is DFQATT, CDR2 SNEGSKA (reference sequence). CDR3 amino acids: CSARSPGGGPETQYF. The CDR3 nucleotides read TGCAGTGCTAGATCTCCCGGGGGTGGCCCAGAGACCCAGTACTTC.

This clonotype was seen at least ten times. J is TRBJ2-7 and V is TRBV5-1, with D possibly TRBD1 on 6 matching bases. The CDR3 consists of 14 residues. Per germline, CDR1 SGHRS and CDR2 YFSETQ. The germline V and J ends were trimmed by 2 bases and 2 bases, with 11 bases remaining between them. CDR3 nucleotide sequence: TGCGCCAGCAGCTTCGCGACAGGAGCCTACGAGCAGTACTTC. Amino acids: CASSFATGAYEQYF.

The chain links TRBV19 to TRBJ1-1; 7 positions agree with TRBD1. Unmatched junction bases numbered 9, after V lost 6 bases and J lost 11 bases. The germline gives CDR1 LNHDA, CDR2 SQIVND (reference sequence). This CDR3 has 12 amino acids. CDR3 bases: TGTGCCAGTAGCCCCAGGGGCAGGGGGGCTTTCTTT. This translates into CASSPRGRGAFF.

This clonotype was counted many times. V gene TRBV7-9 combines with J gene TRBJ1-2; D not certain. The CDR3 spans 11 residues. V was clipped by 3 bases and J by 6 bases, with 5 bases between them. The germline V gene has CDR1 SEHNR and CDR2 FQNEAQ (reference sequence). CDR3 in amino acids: CASSFRNGYTF. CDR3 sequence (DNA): TGTGCCAGCAGCTTTAGGAATGGCTACACCTTC.

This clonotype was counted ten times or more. CDR3 DNA sequence: TGTGCCAGCAGCTTATCCGGGGTCTCACTAGCTCAATCCGGGGAGCTGTTTTTT. Translation gives CASSLSGVSLAQSGELFF. The V call is TRBV11-2, the J call TRBJ2-2, with a tentative D call TRBD2 (6 bases). The V gene's germline CDR1 is SGHAT and CDR2 FQNNGV. Trimming cost V 2 bases and J 6 bases, with 22 bases left between them. The CDR3 covers 18 residues.

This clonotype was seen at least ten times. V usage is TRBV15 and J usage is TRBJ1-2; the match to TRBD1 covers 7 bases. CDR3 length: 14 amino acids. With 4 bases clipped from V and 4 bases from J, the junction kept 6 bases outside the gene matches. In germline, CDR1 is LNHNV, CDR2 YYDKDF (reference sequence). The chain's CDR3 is CATSKFDRAYGYTF. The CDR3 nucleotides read TGTGCCACCAGCAAATTCGACAGGGCCTATGGCTACACCTTC.

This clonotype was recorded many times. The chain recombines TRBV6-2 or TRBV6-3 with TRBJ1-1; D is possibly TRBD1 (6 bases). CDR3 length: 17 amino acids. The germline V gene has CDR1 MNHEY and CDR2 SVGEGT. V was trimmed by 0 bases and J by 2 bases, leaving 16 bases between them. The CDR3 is CASSYSRGRRGNTEAFF. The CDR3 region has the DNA TGTGCCAGCAGTTACTCGAGGGGGAGGAGAGGCAACACTGAAGCTTTCTTT.